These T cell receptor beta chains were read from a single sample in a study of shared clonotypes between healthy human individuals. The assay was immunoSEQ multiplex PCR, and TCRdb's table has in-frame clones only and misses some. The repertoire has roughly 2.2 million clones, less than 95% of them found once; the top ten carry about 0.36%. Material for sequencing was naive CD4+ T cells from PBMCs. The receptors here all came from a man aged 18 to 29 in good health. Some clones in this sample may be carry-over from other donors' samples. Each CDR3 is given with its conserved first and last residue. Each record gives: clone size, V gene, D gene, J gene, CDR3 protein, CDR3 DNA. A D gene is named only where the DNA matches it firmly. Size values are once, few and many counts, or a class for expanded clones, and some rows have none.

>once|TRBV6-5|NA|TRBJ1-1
CASSYSAVRGTEAFF
TGTGCCAGCAGTTACTCTGCAGTAAGAGGCACTGAAGCTTTCTTT
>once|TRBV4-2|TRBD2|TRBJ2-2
CASSQGTSGMPGELFF
TGTGCCAGCAGCCAGGGGACTAGCGGGATGCCCGGGGAGCTGTTTTTT
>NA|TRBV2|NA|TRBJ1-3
CASARDSGNTIYF
TGTGCCAGCGCCAGGGACTCTGGAAACACCATATATTTT
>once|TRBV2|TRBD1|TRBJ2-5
CASARQGPNQETQYF
TGTGCCAGCGCGCGACAGGGGCCAAACCAAGAGACCCAGTACTTC
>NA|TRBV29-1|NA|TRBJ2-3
CSGGQRLTDTQYF
TGCAGCGGGGGACAACGCCTCACAGATACGCAGTATTTT
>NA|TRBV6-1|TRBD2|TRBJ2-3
CASNSGMGADTQYF
TGTGCCAGCAATAGCGGGATGGGTGCAGATACGCAGTATTTT
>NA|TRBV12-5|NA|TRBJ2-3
CASGVIGADTQYF
TGTGCTAGTGGTGTAATCGGGGCGGATACGCAGTATTTT
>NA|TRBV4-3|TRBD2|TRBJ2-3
CASSQIPRKGAGGTDTQYF
TGCGCCAGCAGCCAAATCCCCCGCAAGGGCGCGGGAGGCACAGATACGCAGTATTTT
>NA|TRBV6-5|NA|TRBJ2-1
CASSFFLEVGKHEQFF
TGTGCCAGCAGTTTTTTCCTCGAGGTGGGGAAACATGAGCAGTTCTTC
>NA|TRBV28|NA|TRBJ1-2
CASSTIGGGGYTF
TGTGCCAGCAGTACCATCGGGGGAGGTGGCTACACCTTC
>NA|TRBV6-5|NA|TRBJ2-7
CASSYSRWSYEQYF
TGTGCCAGCAGTTACTCGAGATGGTCCTACGAGCAGTACTTC
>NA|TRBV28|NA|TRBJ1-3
CASSLPGSRNTIYF
TGTGCCAGCAGTTTACCGGGTTCTAGAAACACCATATATTTT
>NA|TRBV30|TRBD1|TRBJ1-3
CAWSIPGTGGNTIYF
TGTGCCTGGAGTATTCCCGGGACAGGCGGAAACACCATATATTTT
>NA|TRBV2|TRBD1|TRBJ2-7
CASNPGTGAYEQYF
TGTGCCAGCAACCCGGGGACAGGGGCATACGAGCAGTACTTC
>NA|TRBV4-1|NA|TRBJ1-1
CASSLQGIISASEAFF
TGCGCCAGCAGCCTACAGGGTATTATTTCAGCCAGTGAAGCTTTCTTT
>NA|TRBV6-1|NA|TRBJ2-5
CASSEGYQETQYF
TGTGCCAGCAGTGAGGGCTACCAAGAGACCCAGTACTTC
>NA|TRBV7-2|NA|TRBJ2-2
CASSLGQGPNTGELFF
TGTGCCAGCAGCTTAGGACAAGGACCGAACACCGGGGAGCTGTTTTTT
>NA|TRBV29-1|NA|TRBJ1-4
CSVLDGSDEKLFF
TGCAGCGTTCTCGACGGCAGCGATGAAAAACTGTTTTTT
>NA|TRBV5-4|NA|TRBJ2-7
CASSYLTTSSYEQYF
TGTGCCAGCAGCTACCTAACGACAAGCTCCTACGAGCAGTACTTC
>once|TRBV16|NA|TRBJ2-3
CASSQSRSTDTQYF
TGTGCCAGCAGCCAATCCCGGAGCACAGATACGCAGTATTTT
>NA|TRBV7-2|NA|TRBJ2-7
CASSFILVGTYEQYF
TGTGCCAGCAGCTTCATCCTGGTGGGCACCTACGAGCAGTACTTC
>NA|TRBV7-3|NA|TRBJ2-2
CASSLRGGTGELFF
TGTGCCAGCAGCTTAAGAGGTGGTACCGGGGAGCTGTTTTTT
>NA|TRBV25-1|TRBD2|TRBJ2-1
CASSEGWPSGNTYNEQFF
TGTGCCAGCAGTGAAGGGTGGCCTAGCGGCAACACCTACAATGAGCAGTTCTTC
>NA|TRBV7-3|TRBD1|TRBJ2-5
CASSSTGDETQYF
TGTGCCAGCAGCTCGACAGGGGATGAGACCCAGTACTTC
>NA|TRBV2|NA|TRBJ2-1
CASSEVGLRNEQFF
TGTGCCAGCAGTGAAGTCGGTCTGCGAAATGAGCAGTTCTTC
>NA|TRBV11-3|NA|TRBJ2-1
CASSLGGHSNEQFF
TGTGCCAGCAGCTTAGGCGGACACTCGAATGAGCAGTTCTTC
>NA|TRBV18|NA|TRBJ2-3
CASSQTLMADTQYF
TGTGCCAGCTCACAGACCCTGATGGCAGATACGCAGTATTTT
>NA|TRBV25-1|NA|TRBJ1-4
CASGDRVGNEKLFF
TGTGCCAGCGGGGACCGGGTGGGCAATGAAAAACTGTTTTTT
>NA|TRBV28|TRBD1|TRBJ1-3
CATGDRGLSGNTIYF
TGTGCCACGGGGGACAGGGGCTTATCTGGAAACACCATATATTTT
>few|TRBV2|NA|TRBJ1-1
CASSYPSTEAFF
TGTGCCAGCAGTTATCCAAGCACTGAAGCTTTCTTT
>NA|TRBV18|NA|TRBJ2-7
CASSPGRSSYEQYF
TGTGCCAGCTCACCGGGCAGGTCCTCCTACGAGCAGTACTTC
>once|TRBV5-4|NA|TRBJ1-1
CASSPPRTENTEAFF
TGTGCCAGCAGCCCCCCACGGACGGAGAACACTGAAGCTTTCTTT
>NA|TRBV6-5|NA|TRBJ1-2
CASSYSASWGYTF
TGCGCCAGCAGTTACTCAGCAAGTTGGGGCTACACCTTC
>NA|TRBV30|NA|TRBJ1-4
CAWADGRFNEKLFF
TGTGCCTGGGCCGACGGCCGTTTTAATGAAAAACTGTTTTTT
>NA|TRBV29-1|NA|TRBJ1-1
CSVQRVLKTEAFF
TGCAGCGTCCAAAGGGTATTGAAAACTGAAGCTTTCTTT
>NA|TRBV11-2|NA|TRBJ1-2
CASSPTPGRKGYTF
TGTGCCAGCAGCCCCACCCCGGGCAGGAAAGGCTACACCTTC
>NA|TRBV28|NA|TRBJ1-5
CASSFFQPQHF
TGTGCCAGCAGTTTTTTTCAGCCCCAGCATTTT
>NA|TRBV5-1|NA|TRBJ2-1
CASSAGPGPYNEQFF
TGCGCCAGCAGCGCCGGACCGGGGCCCTACAATGAGCAGTTCTTC
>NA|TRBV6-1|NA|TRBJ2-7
CASSGGAAPYEQYF
TGTGCCAGCTCCGGAGGGGCCGCCCCCTACGAGCAGTACTTC